These T cell receptor beta chains were read from a single sample in a study of beta chain features in type 1 diabetes. Sequencing was performed with immunoSEQ multiplex PCR; in TCRdb, only in-frame clones are kept and a portion is missing. The sample lists under 950,000 clones; 15% to 20% were seen once. Material: naive CD4+ T cells from blood. All receptors come from a woman between 18 and 29 years old in good health. The CDR3 runs from the conserved cysteine through the conserved F or W. The D gene is left open where the match is weak. Expanded clones get a size class; other rows say once, few or many, or leave the size out.

CDR3 protein | CDR3 DNA | clone size | V gene | CDR3 length | J gene | D gene
CASSQVNTGELFF | TGTGCCAGCAGCCAAGTGAACACCGGGGAGCTGTTTTTT | few | TRBV5-4 | 13 | TRBJ2-2 | NA
CASSLSNTGELFF | TGTGCCAGCAGCCTATCGAACACCGGGGAGCTGTTTTTT | NA | TRBV14 | 13 | TRBJ2-2 | NA
CASSYSRLRAKNIQYF | TGTGCCAGCAGTTACTCCCGGTTGCGGGCCAAAAACATTCAGTACTTC | NA | TRBV6-5 | 16 | TRBJ2-4 | NA
CAISDGASGSTDTQYF | TGTGCCATCAGTGACGGGGCTAGCGGGAGCACAGATACGCAGTATTTT | few | TRBV10-3 | 16 | TRBJ2-3 | TRBD2
CASSLTSGSTDTQYF | TGTGCCAGCAGCTTAACTAGCGGTTCCACAGATACGCAGTATTTT | NA | TRBV7-3 | 15 | TRBJ2-3 | NA
CASSGQQETQYF | TGTGCCAGCAGTGGACAACAAGAGACCCAGTACTTC | NA | TRBV28 | 12 | TRBJ2-5 | NA
CASSYSSGRYGEQYF | TGTGCCAGCAGTTACTCTAGCGGGAGGTACGGCGAGCAGTACTTC | few | TRBV6-6 | 15 | TRBJ2-7 | TRBD2
CASSLTSGSPYEQYF | TGTGCCAGCAGCTTAACTAGCGGGAGTCCCTACGAGCAGTACTTC | NA | TRBV11-2 | 15 | TRBJ2-7 | TRBD2
CASSSDRVTF | TGTGCCAGCAGCTCGGACAGGGTCACCTTC | NA | TRBV7-6 | 10 | TRBJ1-2 | TRBD1
CASSGLLGQNNYGYTF | TGTGCCAGCAGCGGGCTCCTAGGGCAGAATAACTATGGCTACACCTTC | NA | TRBV27 | 16 | TRBJ1-2 | NA
CASSLWGNTGELFF | TGTGCCAGCAGCTTGTGGGGAAACACCGGGGAGCTGTTTTTT | few | TRBV5-6 | 14 | TRBJ2-2 | NA
CASSLARSSYEQYF | TGTGCCAGCAGCTTAGCGCGGAGCTCCTACGAGCAGTACTTC | few | TRBV7-9 | 14 | TRBJ2-7 | NA
CATGTTLNTEAFF | TGTGCCACAGGTACTACTTTGAACACTGAAGCTTTCTTT | NA | TRBV2 | 13 | TRBJ1-1 | NA
CASSLTPRTDTQYF | TGTGCCAGCAGCTTAACGCCCCGCACAGATACGCAGTATTTT | NA | TRBV7-3 | 14 | TRBJ2-3 | NA
CASSLVGETQYF | TGCGCCAGCAGCTTGGTAGGAGAGACCCAGTACTTC | NA | TRBV5-1 | 12 | TRBJ2-5 | NA
CASSSLAGVNTGELFF | TGCGCCAGCAGCTCGCTAGCGGGAGTAAATACCGGGGAGCTGTTTTTT | NA | TRBV5-1 | 16 | TRBJ2-2 | TRBD2
CASTVVQGYEQYF | TGTGCCAGCACGGTCGTTCAGGGATACGAGCAGTACTTC | NA | TRBV6-6 | 13 | TRBJ2-7 | NA
CASSRVAGAENIQYF | TGCGCCAGCAGCCGAGTAGCGGGAGCGGAGAACATTCAGTACTTC | few | TRBV4-3 | 15 | TRBJ2-4 | TRBD2
CASSPAGDHNEQFF | TGTGCCAGCAGCCCGGCGGGGGACCACAATGAGCAGTTCTTC | few | TRBV27 | 14 | TRBJ2-1 | TRBD2
CASSQEWVTAGMGSYEQYF | TGTGCCAGCAGCCAAGAGTGGGTGACAGCGGGAATGGGGTCCTACGAGCAGTACTTC | few | TRBV4-2 | 19 | TRBJ2-7 | TRBD2
CATSRDLGGGQETQYF | TGTGCCACCAGCAGAGATCTTGGTGGCGGGCAAGAGACCCAGTACTTC | NA | TRBV15 | 16 | TRBJ2-5 | NA
CASSPGAGGYNEQFF | TGTGCCAGCAGCCCCGGCGCGGGAGGGTACAATGAGCAGTTCTTC | few | TRBV9 | 15 | TRBJ2-1 | TRBD2
CASSLRGLAGGYEQFF | TGTGCCAGCAGCTTACGGGGACTAGCGGGAGGGTATGAGCAGTTCTTC | NA | TRBV11-1 | 16 | TRBJ2-1 | TRBD2
CASSQAGTVTNEKLFF | TGTGCCAGCAGCCAAGCCGGGACGGTAACTAATGAAAAACTGTTTTTT | NA | TRBV14 | 16 | TRBJ1-4 | NA
CASSPPTGGFSNYGYTF | TGTGCCAGCTCACCACCCACAGGGGGCTTCTCTAACTATGGCTACACCTTC | few | TRBV18 | 17 | TRBJ1-2 | TRBD1
CASSPAQWYEQFF | TGTGCCAGCAGCCCCGCCCAGTGGTATGAGCAGTTCTTC | NA | TRBV7-9 | 13 | TRBJ2-1 | NA
CASSRYNEQFF | TGTGCCAGCAGCCGGTACAATGAGCAGTTCTTC | few | TRBV13 | 11 | TRBJ2-1 | NA
CASSFGGTYNEQFF | TGTGCCAGCAGTTTTGGAGGGACCTACAATGAGCAGTTCTTC | NA | TRBV28 | 14 | TRBJ2-1 | NA
CASSFSAGELYEQYF | TGTGCCAGCAGCTTTAGTGCAGGGGAGTTATACGAGCAGTACTTC | NA | TRBV7-9 | 15 | TRBJ2-7 | NA
CASSLGRRSVMSF | TGTGCCAGCAGCTTGGGCCGCCGGTCGGTCATGTCGTTT | NA | TRBV11-2 | 13 | TRBJ1-4 | NA
CASSPGTSGSSYEQYF | TGTGCCAGCAGTCCGGGGACTAGCGGGAGTTCCTACGAGCAGTACTTC | few | TRBV27 | 16 | TRBJ2-7 | TRBD2
CASSSPSSQPQHF | TGTGCCAGCAGTTCCCCCTCCAGTCAGCCCCAGCATTTT | NA | TRBV6-6 | 13 | TRBJ1-5 | NA
CASSLGGSYGYTF | TGTGCCAGCAGCTTGGGAGGCTCCTATGGCTACACCTTC | NA | TRBV4-2 | 13 | TRBJ1-2 | NA
CASSFSGNTIYF | TGTGCCAGCAGCTTCTCTGGAAACACCATATATTTT | NA | TRBV7-8 | 12 | TRBJ1-3 | NA
CASSYARTGEKLFF | TGTGCCAGCAGCTACGCCCGGACAGGCGAAAAACTGTTTTTT | NA | TRBV7-2 | 14 | TRBJ1-4 | TRBD1
CASSQSGGTPYEQYF | TGTGCCAGCAGCCAATCGGGAGGGACTCCCTACGAGCAGTACTTC | few | TRBV14 | 15 | TRBJ2-7 | TRBD2
CASSLGVLSGNTIYF | TGTGCCAGCAGTTTGGGCGTTCTCTCTGGAAACACCATATATTTT | once | TRBV28 | 15 | TRBJ1-3 | NA
CASSLFLTDTQYF | TGTGCCAGCAGTTTATTTCTGACAGATACGCAGTATTTT | few | TRBV28 | 13 | TRBJ2-3 | NA
CASSVGQHIYEEQYF | TGTGCCAGCAGCGTAGGGCAGCACATCTACGAGGAGCAGTACTTC | few | TRBV9 | 15 | TRBJ2-7 | NA
CASRELAAFYEQYF | TGTGCCAGCAGAGAATTAGCGGCCTTCTACGAGCAGTACTTC | NA | TRBV6-5 | 14 | TRBJ2-7 | NA
CASSPLDGFGEQFF | TGTGCCAGCAGCCCCCTGGACGGTTTCGGTGAGCAGTTCTTC | NA | TRBV28 | 14 | TRBJ2-1 | NA
CASSYTSTDTQYF | TGTGCCAGCAGTTATACTAGCACAGATACGCAGTATTTT | NA | TRBV6-5 | 13 | TRBJ2-3 | NA
CASSPMSGVAEAFF | TGTGCCAGCAGCCCGATGTCGGGGGTCGCTGAAGCTTTCTTT | NA | TRBV7-6 | 14 | TRBJ1-1 | NA
CASRRGQDTEAFF | TGTGCCAGCAGAAGGGGGCAGGACACTGAAGCTTTCTTT | few | TRBV6-1 | 13 | TRBJ1-1 | TRBD1
CASRPDPGGYTF | TGTGCCAGCAGGCCGGACCCCGGGGGCTACACCTTC | many | TRBV2 | 12 | TRBJ1-2 | NA
CSVEPGARSQISRESNTGELFF | TGCAGCGTTGAGCCGGGGGCAAGGTCCCAGATTTCTAGGGAGTCGAACACCGGGGAGCTGTTTTTT | NA | TRBV29-1 | 22 | TRBJ2-2 | NA
CASSASGAVDIQYF | TGTGCCAGTAGTGCCTCCGGGGCCGTGGACATTCAGTACTTC | few | TRBV19 | 14 | TRBJ2-4 | NA
CASRDPPNVLTF | TGTGCCAGCCGAGACCCTCCCAACGTCCTGACTTTC | NA | TRBV11-2 | 12 | TRBJ2-6 | NA
CASRRGDDKETQYF | TGTGCCAGCAGGCGAGGGGATGACAAAGAGACCCAGTACTTC | NA | TRBV7-3 | 14 | TRBJ2-5 | NA
CASSLVGANEQFF | TGTGCCAGCAGCTTAGTAGGAGCTAATGAGCAGTTCTTC | few | TRBV7-9 | 13 | TRBJ2-1 | NA
CASSISGTSNEQFF | TGTGCCAGCAGCATCTCCGGGACTTCAAATGAGCAGTTCTTC | few | TRBV7-9 | 14 | TRBJ2-1 | NA
CASSRGPLPYNEQFF | TGTGCCAGCAGCAGGGGCCCCCTTCCTTACAATGAGCAGTTCTTC | few | TRBV28 | 15 | TRBJ2-1 | NA
CASSGLAGGPRIGGRKQFF | TGTGCCAGCAGCGGCCTAGCGGGAGGGCCTAGGATCGGTGGCAGGAAGCAGTTCTTC | few | TRBV7-2 | 19 | TRBJ2-1 | TRBD2
CASSPTRLQNQPQHF | TGTGCCAGTAGTCCTACGAGGTTGCAGAATCAGCCCCAGCATTTT | NA | TRBV19 | 15 | TRBJ1-5 | NA